This T cell receptor (beta chain) was found in a study of T cell responses to AZD1222 COVID-19 vaccine. Method: immunoSEQ multiplex PCR; TCRdb's copy keeps in-frame clones and lacks some. The data contain 110,000 or so clones, approximately 90% of them singletons. In this sample, this clone turned up a few times. V was trimmed by 1 base and J by 10 bases, leaving 11 bases between them. Per the germline V gene, CDR1 is LGHDT and CDR2 is YNNKEL (reference sequence). This CDR3 is built from 14 residues. The receptor comes from an adult in good health. The chain links TRBV3-1 (or the pseudogene TRBV3-2) to TRBJ1-6; D not resolved. The sequenced sample was peripheral blood, obtained on day 0 of AZD1222 vaccination. The CDR3, as DNA: TGTGCCAGCAGCCAAGCCCCAGTGGGATCACCCCTCCACTTT. Protein: CASSQAPVGSPLHF.